This record concerns one TCR beta chain sequence. V lost 6 bases, J lost 0 bases, and 11 bases lay in between. The germline V gene encodes CDR1 MNHEY and CDR2 SVGEGT. This CDR3 region has 14 residues. This sample was taken from a study of blood T cell repertoires in COVID-19. The assay was immunoSEQ multiplex PCR, and TCRdb's table has in-frame clones only and misses some. The repertoire consists of 70,000 to 95,000 clones, with about 82% occurring once and the leading ten covering more than 25%. The sequence derives from a human donor in a cohort sampled during active COVID-19. Sequencing used peripheral blood. The rearrangement links TRBV6-2 or TRBV6-3 to TRBJ1-2, with a possible D match to TRBD1 (6 bases). The CDR3 coding sequence is TGTGCCAGCAGCCGTTGGACAGCTAACTATGGCTACACCTTC. Translated, it gives CASSRWTANYGYTF.